This TCR beta chain was recorded in a study of T cells in Graves' hyperthyroidism and ophthalmopathy. The CDR3 is made up of 15 amino acids. Trimming removed 5 bases from V and 8 bases from J; junction bases left unmatched: 11. Germline CDR1 LNHNV, CDR2 YYDKDF (reference sequence). Researchers took RNA transcripts and amplified the TCR beta CDR3 regions from them. The HTBI primer set served for first-round RT-PCR of the TCR CDR3. TCRdb re-derived calls from the multiplex PCR reads in MiXCR, one entry per CDR3 protein. The sample has hundreds of thousands of distinct CDR3 sequences, approximately 15% seen once.

The clonotype originates from a woman younger than 35 with Graves' hyperthyroidism. V gene TRBV15 combines with J gene TRBJ2-1, with 8 bases matching TRBD2. Sequenced material: blood. The CDR3 nucleotides read TGTGCCACCAGCGGCCGAACCCGGGGGGGGCATGAGCAGTTCTTC. Protein product: CATSGRTRGGHEQFF.